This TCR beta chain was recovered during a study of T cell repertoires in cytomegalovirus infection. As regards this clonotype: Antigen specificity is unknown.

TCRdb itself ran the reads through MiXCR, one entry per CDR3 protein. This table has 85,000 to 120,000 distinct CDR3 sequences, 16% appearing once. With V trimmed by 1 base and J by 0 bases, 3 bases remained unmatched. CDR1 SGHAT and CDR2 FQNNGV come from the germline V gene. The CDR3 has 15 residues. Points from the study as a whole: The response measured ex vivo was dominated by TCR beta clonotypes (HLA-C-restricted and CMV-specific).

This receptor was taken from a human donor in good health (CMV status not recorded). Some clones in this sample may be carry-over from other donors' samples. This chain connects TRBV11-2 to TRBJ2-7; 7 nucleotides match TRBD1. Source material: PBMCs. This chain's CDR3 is CASSLGSGGSYEQYF. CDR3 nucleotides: TGTGCCAGCAGCTTAGGGTCAGGGGGCTCCTACGAGCAGTACTTC.